Reported below is one T cell receptor (beta chain). At one of its ends the junction is not consistent with the germline gene, which may arise from a read error. This entry is derived from a study of blood T cell repertoires in COVID-19. Study background: Material from acute and convalescent COVID-19 was sourced from the United States, Italy and Spain. T cells, B-cell-depleted T cells, or PBMCs provided the cDNA or gDNA that served as material.

Authors' analysis steps: Nucleated cell counts were estimated from reference gene primer amplification. The protocol was immunoSEQ multiplex PCR, while the TCRdb copy is restricted to in-frame clones and leaves out a portion. That table furnishes V, J and clone size, whereas the DNA furnished D and trimming. The sample carries over 250,000 clones, about 89% recorded once. The sequenced sample consisted of peripheral blood. This clonotype originated in a man aged 50 to 59 with acute or convalescent COVID-19.

This chain's CDR3 is CASSPLGNRNTGELFF. CDR3 sequence (DNA): TGTGCCAGCTCCCCACTAGGAAACAGGAACACCGGGGAGCTGTTTTTT. V and J are TRBV18 and TRBJ2-2, with a tentative D call TRBD2 (5 bases). CDR1 is KGHSH, CDR2 LQKENI, per germline. The CDR3 has 16 residues. Supplemented by reference TRBV18 and TRBJ2-2, the full variable domain reads NAGVMQNPRHLVRRRGQEARLRCSPMKGHSHVYWYRQLPEEGLKFMVYLQKENIIDESGMPKERFSAEFPKEGPSILRIQQVVRGDSAAYFCASSPLGNRNTGELFFGEGSRLTVL.